The clone carrying this T cell receptor (beta chain) was seen a few times. What it recognizes is unknown. The CDR3 has 12 amino acids. Germline assignment: CDR1 KGHDR and CDR2 SFDVKD. V gave up 3 bases and J gave up 7 bases, with 6 bases separating them. TCRdb ran MiXCR on the reads and lists one entry per CDR3 protein. The table includes a few hundred thousand distinct CDR3 sequences, around 40% detected once. This record comes from a study of T cell repertoires in cytomegalovirus infection. Study context: A matching HLA type, together with CMV infection, was signaled by public TCR beta signatures.

The receptor was isolated from a human donor in good health (CMV status not recorded). Some clones in this sample may be carry-over from other donors' samples. The source was cultured PBMCs, collected from culture after CMV antigen stimulation. The chain recombines TRBV24-1 with TRBJ2-1; no definite D call. The CDR3 region is CATSDRRNEQFF. The CDR3 DNA reads as TGTGCCACCAGTGATAGACGTAATGAGCAGTTCTTC.